A single sample is the source of the 18 T cell receptor beta chains below, sequenced in a study of PD-1 blockade in mismatch repair-deficient tumors. Sequencing was performed with immunoSEQ multiplex PCR; in TCRdb, only in-frame clones are kept and a portion is missing. The sample yields nearly 25,000 clones, 83% seen once. Sequenced here: peripheral blood, sampled 12 weeks after starting pembrolizumab. The receptors originated from an adult with mismatch repair-deficient cancer.

The chain combines TRBV19 with TRBJ1-2; no clear D. The CDR3 has 13 residues. The germline V gene has CDR1 LNHDA and CDR2 SQIVND (reference sequence). V was clipped by 6 bases and J by 4 bases, with 12 bases between them. DNA for the CDR3: TGTGCCAGTAGCCGACGGAGTCTCTATGGCTACACCTTC. Protein sequence: CASSRRSLYGYTF.

This chain links TRBV2 with TRBJ2-1; 8 bases match TRBD2. Germline assignment: CDR1 SNHLY and CDR2 FYNNEI. Trimming cost V 7 bases and J 9 bases; bases outside gene matches: 11. The length of the CDR3 is 14 residues. Written as DNA, the CDR3 is TGTGCCAGCAAAAGCGGGAGCCAGTTAGGTGAGCAGTTCTTC. It encodes CASKSGSQLGEQFF.

In its sample, this clone was seen a few times. The gene calls are TRBV5-1 and TRBJ2-3; D is uncertain. V shed 3 bases and J shed 7 bases, with 12 bases lying between them. Germline V CDR1 and CDR2: SGHRS, YFSETQ. CDR3 length: 13 amino acids. In nucleotides, the CDR3 is TGCGCCAGCAGCTACCAGGACGGAAATACGCAGTATTTT. This sequence encodes CASSYQDGNTQYF.

The V and J genes are TRBV5-1 and TRBJ2-7; 8 bases map to TRBD2. The J segment lost 1 base and the V segment lost 3 bases, leaving 6 bases of the junction unmatched. Germline V gives CDR1 SGHRS, CDR2 YFSETQ. CDR3 length equals 15 residues. The CDR3 protein is CASSWGSGTSYEQYF. DNA for the CDR3: TGCGCCAGCAGCTGGGGTAGCGGGACGTCCTACGAGCAGTACTTC.

The CDR3 nucleotides read TGTGCCAGTAGAGGCCTATTTTCTCTAGGAGGCGCCAACTATGGCTACACCTTC. Translated: CASRGLFSLGGANYGYTF. The chain carries TRBV19 and TRBJ1-2, with D unresolved. The germline CDR1 and CDR2 sequences are LNHDA and SQIVND (reference sequence). The CDR3 is 18 residues long. Trimming left V 6 bases short and J 2 bases short, with 25 bases between.

The chain employs TRBV12-5 and TRBJ2-1; D is possibly TRBD1 or TRBD2 (6 bases each). V lost 3 bases and J 3 bases, leaving 30 bases between the germline ends. This CDR3 is 21 amino acids long. Germline CDR1 is LGHNT and CDR2 is FRNRAP. The CDR3 DNA reads as TGTGCTAGTGGTTTTCGGGACCCATTAGGGGGACTTTTCGGACACTACAATGAGCAGTTCTTC. Translating gives CASGFRDPLGGLFGHYNEQFF.

The chain employs TRBV6-6 and TRBJ2-6; D is ambiguous. This CDR3 has 12 amino acids. CDR1 and CDR2 from the germline V gene are MNHNY and SVGAGI (reference sequence). Trimming shortened V by 7 bases and J by 3 bases, and 4 bases separated the two germline ends. CDR3 in amino acids: CASTSGANVLTF. CDR3 nucleotide sequence: TGTGCCAGCACTAGTGGGGCCAACGTCCTGACTTTC.

The chain couples TRBV4-3 to TRBJ2-6, with D unclear. V was cut by 4 bases and J by 2 bases, with 9 bases left in between. The CDR3 consists of 15 residues. Germline V lookup: CDR1 LGHNA, CDR2 YSLEER. The CDR3 loop is CASSLGPTGANVLTF. CDR3 in DNA: TGCGCCAGCAGCCTTGGACCTACTGGGGCCAACGTCCTGACTTTC.

The chain employs TRBV5-1 and TRBJ2-1; 9 bases are shared with TRBD1. This CDR3 has 15 amino acids. Germline V gene data show CDR1 as SGHRS and CDR2 as YFSETQ. Germline trimming cut 5 bases from V and 6 bases from J; bases unmatched to any gene: 9. The CDR3 sequence is CASSLSGQGFNEQFF. CDR3 in DNA: TGCGCCAGCAGTCTCTCCGGACAGGGGTTCAATGAGCAGTTCTTC.

The chain carries TRBV14 and TRBJ2-7; 15 bases align to TRBD2. J gave up 6 bases and V 4 bases, and 10 bases lay outside the gene matches. Germline loops: CDR1 SGHDN, CDR2 FVKESK. This CDR3 has 17 amino acids. CDR3 DNA: TGTGCCAGCAGCCCTCAGATCGGACTAGCGGGAGGGGGCGAGCAGTACTTC. Translation: CASSPQIGLAGGGEQYF.

The chain recombines TRBV18 with TRBJ1-1; D remains ambiguous. The CDR3 runs to 14 residues. Germline V gene data show CDR1 as KGHSH and CDR2 as LQKENI. V lost 5 bases to trimming and J lost 1 base, with 11 bases between them. Here the CDR3 DNA reads TGTGCCAGCTCAGTGGACGGACCGAACACTGAAGCTTTCTTT. It specifies CASSVDGPNTEAFF.

CDR3: CASSEFGGEGLAAGYNEQFF. The DNA of the CDR3 is TGTGCCAGCAGTGAATTTGGGGGGGAGGGACTAGCCGCCGGGTACAATGAGCAGTTCTTC. V usage is TRBV6-1 and J usage is TRBJ2-1, with TRBD2 matching 9 bases. Germline CDR1 and CDR2: MNHNS and SASEGT. The V and J ends lost 2 bases and 4 bases, in that order; junction bases with no gene match: 18. This CDR3 region has 20 residues.

The table lists this clone with a few counts. The chain combines TRBV6-4 with TRBJ2-3; TRBD1 matches 9 bases. With V trimmed by 4 bases and J by 2 bases, 1 base remained unmatched. CDR1 is MRHNA and CDR2 is SNTAGT in the germline V gene. CDR3 length: 14 residues. DNA of the CDR3: TGTGCCAGCAGTGGGACAGGGGACACAGATACGCAGTATTTT. It translates to CASSGTGDTDTQYF.

The CDR3 sequence: CASSQVTLSGTEAFF. In nucleotides, the CDR3 is TGCGCCAGCAGCCAAGTAACATTGAGTGGCACTGAAGCTTTCTTT. The chain employs TRBV4-1 and TRBJ1-1; D not certain. Per germline, CDR1 MGHRA and CDR2 YSYEKL. Trimming stripped 1 base from V and 4 bases from J, with 13 bases between. The CDR3 totals 15 residues.

The chain has TRBV9 and TRBJ2-1, with TRBD2 matching over 12 bases. Trimming took 0 bases from V and 8 from J; bases not matched to a gene: 3. Germline assignment: CDR1 SGDLS and CDR2 YYNGEE. CDR3 length: 15 amino acids. The CDR3 DNA reads TGTGCCAGCAGCGTAGGACTAGCGGGAGTCTATGAGCAGTTCTTC. This sequence encodes CASSVGLAGVYEQFF.

By share of the sample, this clone is medium-sized (0.01 to 0.1%). V usage is TRBV11-1 and J usage is TRBJ2-1; D may match TRBD1 or TRBD2 (5 bases each). This CDR3 is built from 15 residues. Trimming stripped 8 bases from V and 0 bases from J, with 14 bases between. Per germline, CDR1 SGHAT and CDR2 FQDESV (reference sequence). This chain's CDR3 is CASGDGQSSYNEQFF. CDR3 DNA: TGTGCCAGCGGGGACGGCCAAAGCTCCTACAATGAGCAGTTCTTC.

This clone has more than one count but fewer than ten. The V and J genes are TRBV7-9 and TRBJ1-1; no clear D gene. Germline CDR1 is SEHNR and CDR2 is FQNEAQ (reference sequence). The V end lost 5 bases, the J end lost 7 bases, and 5 bases lay between the germline ends. This CDR3 region has 10 residues. The CDR3 bases are TGTGCCAGCAGCCCTTTTGAAGCTTTCTTT. Translating gives CASSPFEAFF.

This clone was observed once. The chain is built from TRBV4-2 and TRBJ2-3; D might be TRBD2 (6 bases). V lost 1 base, J lost 2 bases, and 25 bases lay in between. In germline, CDR1 is LGHNA, CDR2 YNFKEQ. The CDR3 loop spans 20 amino acids. CDR3 loop: CASSQAFSVGDAGTTDTQYF. Here the CDR3 DNA reads TGTGCCAGCAGCCAAGCCTTTTCGGTTGGGGACGCGGGAACCACAGATACGCAGTATTTT.